This TCR beta chain was recovered during a study of blood T cell repertoires in COVID-19. Data came from immunoSEQ multiplex PCR; TCRdb stores just in-frame clones and leaves some out. The table records about 190,000 clones, 84% of them present only once. Participants classified as exposed had met a COVID-19 case within 2 weeks before study entry. Germline lookup yields CDR1 SGDLS and CDR2 YYNGEE. The CDR3 sequence is 16 residues long. The ends lost 0 bases at V and 4 bases at J; junction bases unmatched: 8. A note on this clone: This sample includes further DNA sequences coding for the same CDR3.

This sequence was found in a woman between 25 and 40 years old who had been exposed to COVID-19. What was sequenced was PBMCs or T cells enriched from blood (not recorded which). The chain is built from TRBV9 and TRBJ2-7; 9 nucleotides align to TRBD2. CDR3 in DNA: TGTGCCAGCAGCGTAGCTATAGCGGGGGCCTCTTACGAGCAGTACTTC. Translating it yields CASSVAIAGASYEQYF.